The sequence of this T cell receptor (beta chain) was determined in a study of blood T cell repertoires in COVID-19. Study as a whole: Italy, Spain and the United States were the sources of the convalescent and acute COVID-19 samples. The analysed material was cDNA or gDNA that came from T cells, B-cell-depleted T cells, or PBMCs.

The Seattle patients joined while their infection was active and were tracked longitudinally afterward. In the authors' methods: Reference gene primer amplification in the assay estimated nucleated cell counts. Assay: immunoSEQ multiplex PCR; the TCRdb copy retains only in-frame clones and omits some. The V and J calls and the clone size are those of that table, but D and trimming were determined from the DNA. Here the sample spans 200,000 to 250,000 clones, about 84% being singletons. Germline CDR1 reads SGDLS; CDR2 reads YYNGEE. V was pared by 3 bases and J by 3 bases, with 16 bases between. CDR3 length: 17 residues.

This sequence joins TRBV9 and TRBJ1-6; D ambiguous. The receptor comes from a woman older than 75 with COVID-19, enrolled during active disease. The specimen was peripheral blood. Here the CDR3 reads CASSGGLGRSYNSPLHF. DNA of the CDR3: TGTGCCAGCAGCGGCGGGCTCGGACGGAGCTATAATTCACCCCTCCACTTT.